This record covers a single T cell receptor (beta chain). The data belong to a study of blood T cell repertoires in COVID-19. V shed 5 bases, J shed 2 bases, and the junction held 11 bases outside the gene matches. From germline, CDR1 is SEHNR and CDR2 FQNEAQ (reference sequence). The CDR3 loop spans 16 amino acids. Produced via immunoSEQ multiplex PCR; TCRdb's table is partial and in-frame only. The sample lists around 230,000 clones; around 83% were seen once. The sequence came from a woman aged 55-69 years with active or convalescent COVID-19. This chain connects TRBV7-9 to TRBJ1-1; 7 nucleotides agree with TRBD1. Sequenced material: peripheral blood. In DNA form, the CDR3 reads TGTGCCAGCAGCGGCGGGACAGCCTTAGGTAACACTGAAGCTTTCTTT. The encoded protein is CASSGGTALGNTEAFF.